This T cell receptor beta chain is drawn from a study of OX40 agonist ivuxolimab in advanced cancers. Study summary: Patients received ivuxolimab, an agonistic anti-OX40 (CD134) antibody.

Study results and limitations: At doses 0.1 to 3.0 mg/kg, CD4+ and CD8+ clones expanded.

In its sample, this clone was seen once. The antigen is unknown. V was clipped by 5 bases and J by 6 bases, with 12 bases between them. The CDR3 has 13 residues. Germline V gene sequence: CDR1 SGHAT, CDR2 FQNNGV. TCRdb's copy holds only in-frame clones and misses some; the assay was immunoSEQ multiplex PCR. The data hold around 60,000 clones, with around 90% observed a single time. Blood samples were obtained at baseline, cycle 4 day 1, and cycle 7 day 1. V usage is TRBV11-2 and J usage is TRBJ2-3; D is unclear. This receptor was identified in an adult with an advanced solid tumor such as melanoma, head and neck, liver or kidney cancer. The sample was CD4+ or CD8+ T cells sorted from blood, taken in a trial of the OX40 agonist ivuxolimab. The CDR3 nucleotides read TGTGCCAGCAGCCCCCGTAGCTTGGATACGCAGTATTTT. It translates to CASSPRSLDTQYF.